The 14 T cell receptor beta chains listed next were all sequenced from one sample in a study of blood T cell repertoires in COVID-19. Sequencing used immunoSEQ multiplex PCR; TCRdb keeps in-frame clones, though not all of them. The sample includes about 330,000 clones, more than 75% of them seen just once. The source material was PBMCs or T cells enriched from blood (not recorded which). These receptors all stem from a woman aged 25 to 45 who had recovered from COVID-19.

This clone occurred a few times. This rearrangement joins TRBV5-6 to TRBJ2-7, with D uncertain. This CDR3 is built from 11 residues. Germline V CDR1 and CDR2: SGHDT, YYEEEE. V lost 0 bases to trimming and J lost 6 bases, with 4 bases between them. The CDR3 bases are TGTGCCAGCAGCTTGGGCGGCGAGCAGTACTTC. It encodes CASSLGGEQYF.

This clone was detected a few times. The chain joins TRBV6-1 to TRBJ2-5; weak D call: TRBD2 (6 bases). In germline, CDR1 is MNHNS, CDR2 SASEGT. The CDR3 is 14 residues long. Trimming removed 1 base from V and 5 bases from J, with 11 bases in between. The DNA for the CDR3 is TGTGCCAGCAGTGAAGTCGGAGGGTTTGAGACCCAGTACTTC. It translates to CASSEVGGFETQYF.

The chain combines TRBV11-2 with TRBJ1-3, with TRBD1 as a possible D gene (5 bases). The CDR3 spans 15 residues. Deletions cut 1 base from V and 0 bases from J, with 7 bases between. Germline CDR1 is SGHAT and CDR2 is FQNNGV. This chain's CDR3 is CASSLVGVSGNTIYF. CDR3 sequence (DNA): TGTGCCAGCAGCTTAGTAGGGGTCTCTGGAAACACCATATATTTT.

This clone was recorded once. This chain connects TRBV9 to TRBJ2-3, with D perhaps TRBD2 (6 bases). Germline-derived CDR1 and CDR2 are SGDLS and YYNGEE. The CDR3 contains 14 residues. Trimming stripped 4 bases from V and 5 bases from J, with 14 bases between. The DNA of the CDR3 is TGTGCCAGCAGCCCCCGGCAGGGACTAGATACGCAGTATTTT. Translating gives CASSPRQGLDTQYF. The variable domain in full, with the rest retrieved from reference TRBV9 and TRBJ2-3, is DSGVTQTPKHLITATGQRVTLRCSPRSGDLSVYWYQQSLDQGLQFLIQYYNGEERAKGNILERFSAQQFPDLHSELNLSSLELGDSALYFCASSPRQGLDTQYFGPGTRLTVL.

In this sample, this clone turned up a few times. The chain has TRBV24-1 and TRBJ2-3; 7 positions agree with TRBD2. The CDR3 contains 15 residues. CDR1 and CDR2 from the germline V gene are KGHDR and SFDVKD. J was trimmed by 4 bases and V by 3 bases; bases with no gene match: 6. The CDR3 coding sequence is TGTGCCACCAGTGATCCGAGGGAGGGGCCAGATACGCAGTATTTT. Residues: CATSDPREGPDTQYF.

The rearrangement links TRBV24-1 to TRBJ1-6, with 11 bases aligning to TRBD1. This CDR3 spans 15 amino acids. Germline CDR1 reads KGHDR; CDR2 reads SFDVKD. The J segment lost 10 bases and the V segment lost 8 bases, leaving 9 bases of the junction unmatched. CDR3 sequence: CATKSPGQGESPLHF. The DNA of the CDR3 is TGTGCCACCAAATCTCCGGGACAGGGGGAATCACCCCTCCACTTT.

This clone was counted between two and nine times. This rearrangement joins TRBV5-1 to TRBJ2-3; D might be TRBD1 (6 bases). CDR1 and CDR2 from the germline V gene are SGHRS and YFSETQ. There are 16 residues in the CDR3. Trimming removed 4 bases from V and 3 bases from J, with 18 bases in between. CDR3 nucleotides: TGCGCCAGCAGCCGATCGGGCCAGGGGACAACAGATACGCAGTATTTT. This sequence encodes CASSRSGQGTTDTQYF. Filled out from reference TRBV5-1 and TRBJ2-3, the complete variable domain reads KAGVTQTPRYLIKTRGQQVTLSCSPISGHRSVSWYQQTPGQGLQFLFEYFSETQRNKGNFPGRFSGRQFSNSRSEMNVSTLELGDSALYLCASSRSGQGTTDTQYFGPGTRLTVL.

This chain joins TRBV10-3 and TRBJ1-1; D is undetermined. The CDR3 covers 15 residues. Germline V lookup: CDR1 ENHRY, CDR2 SYGVKD. The germline V and J ends were trimmed by 0 bases and 0 bases, with 8 bases remaining between them. For the CDR3, the DNA is TGTGCCATCAGTGAGTCAGTGGGCCTGAACACTGAAGCTTTCTTT. Protein sequence: CAISESVGLNTEAFF.

This rearrangement joins TRBV9 to TRBJ2-2; D gene uncertain. From germline, CDR1 is SGDLS and CDR2 YYNGEE. CDR3 length equals 16 residues. The V gene lost 4 bases and the J gene lost 1 base, with 14 bases spanning the gap. The CDR3 region is CASSPSLRRNTGELFF. Written as DNA, the CDR3 is TGTGCCAGCAGCCCCTCCCTTCGGAGGAACACCGGGGAGCTGTTTTTT.

The gene calls are TRBV24-1 and TRBJ2-1; TRBD2 matches 7 bases. Germline V lookup: CDR1 KGHDR, CDR2 SFDVKD. The V and J ends lost 7 bases and 4 bases, in that order; junction bases with no gene match: 18. This CDR3 spans 18 amino acids. CDR3 DNA sequence: TGTGCCACCAGCGAGGGATCTTTGACTAGCTTATTTTACAATGAGCAGTTCTTC. Amino acids: CATSEGSLTSLFYNEQFF.

The chain has TRBV28 and TRBJ1-2, with 7 bases identical to TRBD1. Germline V lookup: CDR1 MDHEN, CDR2 SYDVKM. This CDR3 has 14 residues. Trimming at V came to 6 bases and at J to 5 bases, leaving 9 bases not matched to a gene. CDR3 bases: TGTGCCAGCAGGAAAAACAGGGGTCTATATGGCTACACCTTC. This gives the protein CASRKNRGLYGYTF.

V is TRBV30 and J is TRBJ2-2; D is unclear. Germline CDR1 is GTSNPN and CDR2 is SVGIG (reference sequence). The CDR3 spans 11 residues. The CDR3 DNA is TGTGCGACGGCCAGCGCCGGGGAGCTGTTTTTT. Translation gives CATASAGELFF.

This sequence joins TRBV18 and TRBJ1-1; D gene ambiguous. CDR1 KGHSH and CDR2 LQKENI come from the germline V gene. This CDR3 has 15 residues. Trimming cost V 2 bases and J 1 base, with 11 bases left between them. The CDR3: CASSPIQEWNTEAFF. CDR3 DNA: TGTGCCAGCTCACCAATCCAAGAGTGGAACACTGAAGCTTTCTTT.

The J gene is TRBJ2-7, the V gene TRBV30; 8 positions agree with TRBD1. Germline V lookup: CDR1 GTSNPN, CDR2 SVGIG (reference sequence). The junction had 7 bases not matched to a gene; V was cut back by 0 bases and J by 3 bases. This CDR3 has 15 amino acids. CDR3 DNA: TGTGCCTGGAGTGTACCTAGACAGGGGAGCTACGAGCAGTACTTC. Its protein product is CAWSVPRQGSYEQYF.